Listed here are 6 T cell receptor beta chains from one sample, sequenced in a study of beta chain features in type 1 diabetes. Study results and limitations: Within each of all four CD4+ subsets, Type 1 diabetes patients had TCRB CDR3s that were moderately but significantly shorter.

Investigators reverse transcribed all isolated RNA, so they sequenced expressed TCRB transcripts. Clones were read by immunoSEQ multiplex PCR, and TCRdb kept only the in-frame ones, dropping some. There are 240,000 or so clones in the sample; 14% occur only once, and roughly 0.02% lies in the top ten. These receptors' targets are unknown. The sample comprised naive CD4+ T cells from blood. These receptors all stem from a man aged 25 to 40 with type 1 diabetes.

The V gene is TRBV6-1, the J gene TRBJ1-1, with 7 nucleotides matching TRBD1. V was pared by 6 bases and J by 0 bases, with 1 base of the junction left unmatched. There are 13 residues in the CDR3. CDR1 is MNHNS, CDR2 SASEGT, per germline. The CDR3 DNA reads as TGTGCCAGCAGGACAGGGCTGAACACTGAAGCTTTCTTT. Protein sequence: CASRTGLNTEAFF.

The chain combines TRBV6-5 with TRBJ1-5; D is perhaps TRBD1 (6 bases). V lost 5 bases and J 8 bases, leaving 16 bases between the germline ends. CDR1 and CDR2 (germline): MNHEY, SVGAGI. The CDR3 is made up of 14 amino acids. CDR3 sequence: CASSQRTGKEPQHF. CDR3 sequence (DNA): TGTGCCAGCAGTCAAAGAACAGGGAAGGAGCCCCAGCATTTT.

This clone turned up a few times. The rearrangement uses TRBV5-1 and TRBJ2-1; 9 bases agree with TRBD1. The CDR3 spans 15 residues. V was pared by 1 base and J by 3 bases, with 2 bases of the junction left unmatched. Per the germline V gene, CDR1 is SGHRS and CDR2 is YFSETQ. CDR3 in DNA: TGCGCCAGCAGCTTGACAGGGGGCCTCTACAATGAGCAGTTCTTC. Its protein product is CASSLTGGLYNEQFF.

This clone appeared once. The gene calls are TRBV18 and TRBJ2-7; possibly TRBD1 for D (6 bases). With 2 bases removed from V and 7 bases from J, the gap between germline ends came to 24 bases. The CDR3 extends over 17 amino acids. Germline-derived CDR1 and CDR2 are KGHSH and LQKENI. Here the CDR3 reads CASSPGPGSQGTREQYF. In DNA, the CDR3 is TGTGCCAGCTCACCAGGTCCAGGGTCACAGGGAACCCGAGAGCAGTACTTC.

V usage is TRBV2 and J usage is TRBJ2-7; D possibly corresponds to TRBD1 (6 bases). V lost 4 bases and J lost 1, with 11 bases in between. The CDR3 totals 14 residues. Germline V CDR1 and CDR2: SNHLY, FYNNEI. CDR3 in amino acids: CASSARQESYEQYF. The CDR3 nucleotides are TGTGCCAGCAGTGCCCGACAGGAGTCCTACGAGCAGTACTTC.

V gene TRBV6-6 combines with J gene TRBJ2-3; D is unclear. The germline gives CDR1 MNHNY, CDR2 SVGAGI (reference sequence). Trimming pared 5 bases from V and 0 bases from J, leaving 12 bases between. The CDR3 has 15 residues. The chain's CDR3 is CASSPSQTSTDTQYF. CDR3 DNA sequence: TGTGCCAGCAGTCCCTCCCAAACTAGCACAGATACGCAGTATTTT.